This T cell receptor (beta chain) was sequenced in a study of cytomegalovirus exposure and HLA in healthy donors. Study as a whole: HLA-typed donors were the source of tens of millions of unique TCRs held in an early data release. Study conclusions and caveats: In a later analysis, productive TCRs from donors in an Asian-associated ancestry cluster reportedly carried fewer N-insertions than the cohort mean. The classifier, whose performance was assessed in both the original and validation cohorts, reportedly diagnosed cytomegalovirus status with high specificity and sensitivity.

Worth noting for this clone: Its specificity is unknown.

The PCR employed 60 Vbeta primers together with 13 Jbeta primers. The repertoire was sequenced with immunoSEQ multiplex PCR; TCRdb's copy has only in-frame clones and lacks some. The sample carries around 180,000 clones, around four fifths recorded once. This CDR3 contains 12 residues. Germline CDR1 is LNHDA and CDR2 is SQIVND (reference sequence). Germline trimming cut 9 bases from V and 5 bases from J; bases unmatched to any gene: 4. The rearrangement joins TRBV19 to TRBJ2-1; TRBD1 agrees at 7 bases. This receptor was taken from a woman aged 40 to 50 in good health and CMV-seronegative. Specimen: PBMCs. CDR3 bases: TGTGCCAGCCGGGACAGTAACAATGAGCAGTTCTTC. This gives the protein CASRDSNNEQFF.